The rows below give T cell receptor beta chains drawn from one sample of a study of CD4+ T cells in melanoma. Assay used: immunoSEQ multiplex PCR; TCRdb lists only in-frame clones, some missing. The sample records about 10,000 clones, 55% to 65% being singletons. Sequencing was done on a sample of cells from a culture (not recorded whether cultured in vitro). The receptor source for this set is a human donor with melanoma. Both conserved end residues are part of each CDR3. The D gene is left open where the match is weak. Size values are once, few and many counts, or a class for expanded clones, and some rows have none.

clone size: NA
J gene: TRBJ2-3
V gene: TRBV10-3
D gene: TRBD2
CDR3 length: 19
CDR3 protein: CAISVRLAGGPTEPDTQYF
CDR3 DNA: TGTGCCATCAGTGTGCGACTAGCGGGGGGGCCTACTGAGCCAGATACGCAGTATTTT

clone size: NA
J gene: TRBJ1-4
V gene: TRBV7-9
D gene: TRBD1
CDR3 length: 17
CDR3 protein: CASSLGQGRATNEKLFF
CDR3 DNA: TGTGCCAGCAGCCTAGGACAGGGGAGGGCAACTAATGAAAAACTGTTTTTT

clone size: NA
J gene: TRBJ2-2
V gene: TRBV19
D gene: TRBD1
CDR3 length: 22
CDR3 protein: CASSKLAPGQGPYYSNTGELFF
CDR3 DNA: TGTGCCAGTAGTAAGCTAGCACCGGGACAGGGTCCCTATTACTCGAACACCGGGGAGCTGTTTTTT

clone size: few
J gene: TRBJ1-6
V gene: TRBV5-8
D gene: NA
CDR3 length: 14
CDR3 protein: CASSLTGFNSPLHF
CDR3 DNA: TGTGCCAGCAGCCTGACAGGTTTCAATTCACCCCTCCACTTT

clone size: NA
J gene: TRBJ2-3
V gene: TRBV5-4
D gene: TRBD2
CDR3 length: 13
CDR3 protein: CASSFTSADTQYF
CDR3 DNA: TGTGCCAGCAGCTTTACTAGCGCGGATACGCAGTATTTT

clone size: NA
J gene: TRBJ1-2
V gene: TRBV7-9
D gene: NA
CDR3 length: 13
CDR3 protein: CASSLDNTLRYTF
CDR3 DNA: TGTGCCAGCAGCTTGGACAATACCCTCCGCTACACCTTC

clone size: NA
J gene: TRBJ2-1
V gene: TRBV11-2
D gene: NA
CDR3 length: 14
CDR3 protein: CASTQGGVFNEQFF
CDR3 DNA: TGTGCCAGCACGCAGGGGGGGGTGTTCAATGAGCAGTTCTTC

clone size: NA
J gene: TRBJ2-7
V gene: TRBV6-5
D gene: NA
CDR3 length: 15
CDR3 protein: CASSYLQSFSYEQYF
CDR3 DNA: TGTGCCAGCAGTTATCTACAGTCTTTCTCCTACGAGCAGTACTTC

clone size: NA
J gene: TRBJ2-7
V gene: TRBV2
D gene: NA
CDR3 length: 14
CDR3 protein: CASSEWQIAYEQYF
CDR3 DNA: TGTGCCAGCAGTGAATGGCAGATAGCCTACGAGCAGTACTTC

clone size: NA
J gene: TRBJ2-1
V gene: TRBV11-2
D gene: NA
CDR3 length: 12
CDR3 protein: CASSLDEGVPFF
CDR3 DNA: TGTGCCAGCAGCTTAGACGAGGGCGTTCCGTTCTTC

clone size: once
J gene: TRBJ1-2
V gene: TRBV4-2
D gene: TRBD1
CDR3 length: 14
CDR3 protein: CASSGQQGLGGYTF
CDR3 DNA: TGTGCCAGCAGCGGGCAACAGGGGTTGGGGGGCTACACCTTC

clone size: NA
J gene: TRBJ2-5
V gene: TRBV11-1
D gene: TRBD1
CDR3 length: 15
CDR3 protein: CASRRGQGQWETQYF
CDR3 DNA: TGTGCCAGCAGGAGGGGACAGGGGCAGTGGGAGACCCAGTACTTC

clone size: NA
J gene: TRBJ1-2
V gene: TRBV6-1
D gene: NA
CDR3 length: 14
CDR3 protein: CASSVRTVEDGYTF
CDR3 DNA: TGTGCCAGCAGTGTACGGACTGTTGAGGATGGCTACACCTTC

clone size: once
J gene: TRBJ2-6
V gene: TRBV29-1
D gene: NA
CDR3 length: 17
CDR3 protein: CSVEEKTGLAGANVLTF
CDR3 DNA: TGCAGCGTTGAAGAGAAAACAGGGCTTGCCGGGGCCAACGTCCTGACTTTC

clone size: once
J gene: TRBJ1-5
V gene: TRBV6-1
D gene: TRBD1
CDR3 length: 14
CDR3 protein: CASRTTGENQPQHF
CDR3 DNA: TGTGCCAGCAGGACGACAGGGGAAAATCAGCCCCAGCATTTT

clone size: NA
J gene: TRBJ1-3
V gene: TRBV30
D gene: NA
CDR3 length: 13
CDR3 protein: CAWSHLSGNTIYF
CDR3 DNA: TGTGCCTGGAGCCATTTATCTGGAAACACCATATATTTT

clone size: NA
J gene: TRBJ2-7
V gene: TRBV6-7
D gene: TRBD1
CDR3 length: 15
CDR3 protein: CASSSPTGMLNEQYF
CDR3 DNA: TGTGCCAGCAGTTCTCCGACAGGGATGTTGAACGAGCAGTACTTC

clone size: NA
J gene: TRBJ1-4
V gene: TRBV21-1
D gene: NA
CDR3 length: 18
CDR3 protein: CASSRETGAPATNEKLFF
CDR3 DNA: TGTGCCAGCAGCCGAGAGACAGGGGCCCCTGCAACTAATGAAAAACTGTTTTTT

clone size: few
J gene: TRBJ2-7
V gene: TRBV2
D gene: TRBD1
CDR3 length: 12
CDR3 protein: CATGQGVDEQYF
CDR3 DNA: TGTGCCACCGGACAGGGGGTCGACGAGCAGTACTTC

clone size: NA
J gene: TRBJ2-3
V gene: TRBV6-6
D gene: NA
CDR3 length: 15
CDR3 protein: CASSAGTLSTDTQYF
CDR3 DNA: TGTGCCAGCAGTGCCGGGACCCTTAGCACAGATACGCAGTATTTT

clone size: NA
J gene: TRBJ1-2
V gene: TRBV6-1
D gene: NA
CDR3 length: 14
CDR3 protein: CASTERGGAYGYTF
CDR3 DNA: TGTGCCAGCACTGAACGGGGAGGCGCCTATGGCTACACCTTC

clone size: NA
J gene: TRBJ2-7
V gene: TRBV15
D gene: NA
CDR3 length: 17
CDR3 protein: CATSRDLRGARRYEQYF
CDR3 DNA: TGTGCCACCAGCAGAGATCTTCGGGGGGCGCGCAGGTACGAGCAGTACTTC

clone size: few
J gene: TRBJ1-4
V gene: TRBV5-1
D gene: NA
CDR3 length: 14
CDR3 protein: CASSSGTDGEKLFF
CDR3 DNA: TGCGCCAGCAGCTCGGGGACCGATGGAGAAAAACTGTTTTTT

clone size: NA
J gene: TRBJ1-4
V gene: TRBV2
D gene: TRBD1
CDR3 length: 14
CDR3 protein: CASSPTGGLEKLFF
CDR3 DNA: TGTGCCAGCAGTCCGACAGGGGGCCTGGAAAAACTGTTTTTT

clone size: NA
J gene: TRBJ1-6
V gene: TRBV19
D gene: TRBD1
CDR3 length: 14
CDR3 protein: CASRNDRGNSPLHF
CDR3 DNA: TGTGCCAGTAGGAACGACAGGGGTAATTCACCCCTCCACTTT

clone size: few
J gene: TRBJ2-2
V gene: TRBV5-1
D gene: NA
CDR3 length: 12
CDR3 protein: CASNFNTGELFF
CDR3 DNA: TGCGCCAGCAATTTTAACACCGGGGAGCTGTTTTTT

clone size: few
J gene: TRBJ1-6
V gene: TRBV11-2
D gene: TRBD1
CDR3 length: 15
CDR3 protein: CASSLGTGGPSPLHF
CDR3 DNA: TGTGCCAGCAGCTTAGGGACAGGGGGGCCTTCACCCCTCCACTTT

clone size: NA
J gene: TRBJ2-2
V gene: TRBV29-1
D gene: TRBD1
CDR3 length: 14
CDR3 protein: CSVSRTGDTGELFF
CDR3 DNA: TGCAGCGTCAGTAGGACAGGGGACACCGGGGAGCTGTTTTTT

clone size: NA
J gene: TRBJ1-6
V gene: TRBV27
D gene: NA
CDR3 length: 13
CDR3 protein: CASSYRANSPLHF
CDR3 DNA: TGTGCCAGCAGTTACAGGGCCAATTCACCCCTCCACTTT

clone size: few
J gene: TRBJ1-2
V gene: TRBV30
D gene: NA
CDR3 length: 15
CDR3 protein: CAWSVRAATYYGYTF
CDR3 DNA: TGTGCCTGGAGTGTACGGGCAGCCACCTACTATGGCTACACCTTC

clone size: few
J gene: TRBJ1-1
V gene: TRBV20-1
D gene: NA
CDR3 length: 11
CDR3 protein: CSASGGVGAFF
CDR3 DNA: TGCAGTGCTAGCGGGGGGGTAGGGGCTTTCTTT

clone size: NA
J gene: TRBJ2-3
V gene: TRBV7-8
D gene: NA
CDR3 length: 17
CDR3 protein: CASSLGVSSGSTDTQYF
CDR3 DNA: TGTGCCAGCAGCTTAGGGGTTTCTTCGGGGAGCACAGATACGCAGTATTTT

clone size: once
J gene: TRBJ2-2
V gene: TRBV6-5
D gene: NA
CDR3 length: 15
CDR3 protein: CASSYFRRSTGELFF
CDR3 DNA: TGTGCCAGCAGTTACTTCCGACGTTCGACCGGGGAGCTGTTTTTT

clone size: once
J gene: TRBJ2-7
V gene: TRBV5-6
D gene: TRBD1
CDR3 length: 14
CDR3 protein: CASSSRQGTYEQYF
CDR3 DNA: TGTGCCAGCAGCTCGCGACAGGGAACCTACGAGCAGTACTTC

clone size: once
J gene: TRBJ2-7
V gene: TRBV14
D gene: NA
CDR3 length: 13
CDR3 protein: CASSTRTAYEQYF
CDR3 DNA: TGTGCCAGCAGCACCCGGACAGCGTACGAGCAGTACTTC

clone size: NA
J gene: TRBJ1-6
V gene: TRBV6-5
D gene: NA
CDR3 length: 15
CDR3 protein: CASTGRDPYNSPLHF
CDR3 DNA: TGTGCCAGCACCGGACGGGACCCTTATAATTCACCCCTCCACTTT

clone size: NA
J gene: TRBJ1-6
V gene: TRBV6-6
D gene: TRBD1
CDR3 length: 13
CDR3 protein: CASSDRGLSPLHF
CDR3 DNA: TGTGCCAGCAGTGACAGGGGGCTTTCACCCCTCCACTTT

clone size: once
J gene: TRBJ2-5
V gene: TRBV2
D gene: NA
CDR3 length: 14
CDR3 protein: CASSASHTQETQYF
CDR3 DNA: TGTGCCAGCAGTGCGTCCCACACGCAAGAGACCCAGTACTTC

clone size: NA
J gene: TRBJ1-5
V gene: TRBV5-1
D gene: NA
CDR3 length: 14
CDR3 protein: CASSTGTPNQPQHF
CDR3 DNA: TGCGCCAGCAGCACCGGGACACCTAATCAGCCCCAGCATTTT